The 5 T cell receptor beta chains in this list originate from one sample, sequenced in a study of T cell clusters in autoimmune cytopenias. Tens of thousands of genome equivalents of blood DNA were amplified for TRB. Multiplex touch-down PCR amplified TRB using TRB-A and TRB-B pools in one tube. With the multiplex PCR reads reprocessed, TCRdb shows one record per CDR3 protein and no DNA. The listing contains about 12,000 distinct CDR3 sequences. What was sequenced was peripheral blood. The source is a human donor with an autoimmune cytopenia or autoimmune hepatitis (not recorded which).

CDR3 sequence reads: CASSYSGGLNQPQHF. The chain recombines TRBV6-5 with TRBJ1-5; there is no DNA to check the TCRdb D call of TRBD1. The length of the CDR3 is 15 residues. Per the germline V gene, CDR1 is MNHEY and CDR2 is SVGAGI.

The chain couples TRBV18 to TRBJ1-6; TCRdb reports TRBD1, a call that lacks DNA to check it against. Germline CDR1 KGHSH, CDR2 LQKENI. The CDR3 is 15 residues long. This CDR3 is CASSPPGTDNSPLHF. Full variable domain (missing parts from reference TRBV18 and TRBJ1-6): NAGVMQNPRHLVRRRGQEARLRCSPMKGHSHVYWYRQLPEEGLKFMVYLQKENIIDESGMPKERFSAEFPKEGPSILRIQQVVRGDSAAYFCASSPPGTDNSPLHFGNGTRLTVT.

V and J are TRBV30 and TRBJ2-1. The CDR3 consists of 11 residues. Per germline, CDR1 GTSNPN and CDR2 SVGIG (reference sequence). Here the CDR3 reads CAWSDGSEQFF.

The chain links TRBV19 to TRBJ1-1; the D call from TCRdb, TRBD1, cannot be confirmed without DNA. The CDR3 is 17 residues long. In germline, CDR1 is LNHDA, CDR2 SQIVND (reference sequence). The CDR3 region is CASSLILTQDLNTEAFF.

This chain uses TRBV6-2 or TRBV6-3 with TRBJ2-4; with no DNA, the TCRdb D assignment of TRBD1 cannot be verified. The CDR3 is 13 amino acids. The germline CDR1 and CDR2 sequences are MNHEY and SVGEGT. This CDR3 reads CASSYNQGNIQYF.